A single T cell receptor beta chain is shown here with its context. This sample is part of a study of control samples from healthy donors and cancer patients. Sequencing was performed with immunoSEQ multiplex PCR; in TCRdb, only in-frame clones are kept and a portion is missing. The data contain 100,000 to 150,000 clones, 85% to 95% of them seen just once; the ten biggest clones take up around 0.52%. Germline loops: CDR1 GTSNPN, CDR2 SVGIG (reference sequence). The CDR3 totals 12 residues. V was cut by 8 bases and J by 6 bases, with 15 bases left in between. Sequencing used PBMCs. This clonotype originated in a man aged 80 or over with head and neck cancer. The J gene is TRBJ2-3, the V gene TRBV30; D is possibly TRBD1 (6 bases). The CDR3 reads CAISSQGDTQYF. The CDR3 DNA reads TGTGCCATCTCATCCCAGGGGGATACGCAGTATTTT.